Shown below are 10 T cell receptor beta chains from a single sample sequenced in a study of cytomegalovirus exposure and HLA in healthy donors. PCR primers comprised 60 Vbeta and 13 Jbeta primers. TCRdb's table, derived via immunoSEQ multiplex PCR, lists solely in-frame clones and lacks some. This repertoire shows about 200,000 clones, around 75% found once; its top ten account for 1.6%. Material for sequencing was PBMCs. The receptors derive from a woman aged 50 to 60 in good health and CMV-seronegative.

The J gene is TRBJ2-3, the V gene TRBV7-2; maybe TRBD1 (7 bases). CDR3 length equals 14 residues. The germline CDR1 and CDR2 sequences are SGHTA and FQGNSA. Trimming stripped 1 base from V and 9 bases from J, with 14 bases between. The CDR3 sequence is CASSLERARGTQYF. The CDR3 DNA follows: TGTGCCAGCAGCTTAGAGCGGGCCAGGGGGACGCAGTATTTT.

This clone was seen once. This chain connects TRBV6-5 to TRBJ2-1; 10 positions match TRBD1. The CDR3 sequence is 15 residues long. The germline gives CDR1 MNHEY, CDR2 SVGAGI. V shed 6 bases and J 2 bases; nucleotides not matched to a gene: 4. CDR3 nucleotide sequence: TGTGCCAGCAGCCCGACAGGGGGCCCCTACAATGAGCAGTTCTTC. Translating gives CASSPTGGPYNEQFF.

The V gene is TRBV2, the J gene TRBJ2-1; D is uncertain. Trimming pared 6 bases from V and 7 bases from J, leaving 16 bases between. Germline CDR1 and CDR2: SNHLY and FYNNEI. CDR3 length equals 14 residues. The DNA for the CDR3 is TGTGCCAGCAGAGGCCGTCCTAGTACGAATGAGCAGTTCTTC. It specifies CASRGRPSTNEQFF.

The chain recombines TRBV4-3 with TRBJ2-1; maybe TRBD1 (6 bases). Trimming stripped 0 bases from V and 0 bases from J, with 24 bases between. Germline CDR1 reads LGHNA; CDR2 reads YSLEER. The CDR3 is 21 residues long. CDR3 nucleotides: TGCGCCAGCAGCCAAGAAGGTCAGGGGAGTTTCTCCGGAGGCTCCTACAATGAGCAGTTCTTC. Residues: CASSQEGQGSFSGGSYNEQFF.

This chain links TRBV7-2 with TRBJ2-7; D is perhaps TRBD2 (6 bases). Germline loops: CDR1 SGHTA, CDR2 FQGNSA. The CDR3 is 14 amino acids. V was cut by 5 bases and J by 2 bases, with 13 bases left in between. This CDR3 reads CASSPSAGTYEQYF. The CDR3 region has the DNA TGTGCCAGCAGCCCCTCGGCGGGAACCTACGAGCAGTACTTC.

The chain is built from TRBV5-1 and TRBJ1-2; the match to TRBD1 covers 7 bases. The CDR3 runs 14 residues. The germline gives CDR1 SGHRS, CDR2 YFSETQ. V gave up 2 bases and J gave up 2 bases; unmatched junction bases: 3. CDR3 residues: CASSFETGNYGYTF. CDR3 sequence (DNA): TGCGCCAGCAGCTTCGAGACAGGGAACTATGGCTACACCTTC.

V is TRBV7-2 and J is TRBJ2-7; tentative D call: TRBD1 (6 bases). Germline V CDR1 and CDR2: SGHTA, FQGNSA. V lost 4 bases and J lost 1, with 17 bases in between. This CDR3 has 16 amino acids. CDR3 in amino acids: CASSSQGQGRSYEQYF. Written as DNA, the CDR3 is TGTGCCAGCAGCTCCCAGGGGCAGGGACGGTCCTACGAGCAGTACTTC.

The rearrangement joins TRBV7-9 to TRBJ1-3; tentatively, D is TRBD1 (5 bases). V dropped 3 bases and J dropped 0 bases, with 9 bases sitting between them. Germline values: CDR1 SEHNR, CDR2 FQNEAQ (reference sequence). The CDR3 loop spans 15 amino acids. CDR3 nucleotides: TGTGCCAGCAGCTTGGCCAGGGTCTCTGGAAACACCATATATTTT. It translates to CASSLARVSGNTIYF.

The rearrangement links TRBV2 to TRBJ2-7, with TRBD2 as a possible D gene (5 bases). Germline-derived CDR1 and CDR2 are SNHLY and FYNNEI. CDR3 length: 14 residues. Trimming shortened V by 7 bases and J by 4 bases, and 17 bases separated the two germline ends. CDR3 in DNA: TGTGCCAGCACCCCAGGACTCTTCGGGTACGAGCAGTACTTC. Protein: CASTPGLFGYEQYF.

This chain uses TRBV19 with TRBJ2-5; a possible D gene is TRBD1 (6 bases). CDR1 and CDR2 (germline): LNHDA, SQIVND (reference sequence). Trimming stripped 4 bases from V and 5 bases from J, with 11 bases between. The CDR3 extends over 13 amino acids. The CDR3 DNA follows: TGTGCCAGTAGTAAGAACAGGGACGAGACCCAGTACTTC. It translates to CASSKNRDETQYF. Combining the CDR3 with reference TRBV19 and TRBJ2-5 gives the whole variable domain DGGITQSPKYLFRKEGQNVTLSCEQNLNHDAMYWYRQDPGQGLRLIYYSQIVNDFQKGDIAEGYSVSREKKESFPLTVTSAQKNPTAFYLCASSKNRDETQYFGPGTRLLVL.